This T cell receptor (beta chain) was captured in a study of blood T cells in healthy people across ages. With regard to this clonotype: What it binds is unknown.

Study conclusions and caveats: Total diversity from one million sequenced T cells was likely underestimated.

Germline lookup yields CDR1 MNHEY and CDR2 SVGEGT. The CDR3 is 13 residues long. A second PCR of about 7 to 12 cycles used a sample-barcoded 5' primer and a J-beta primer mix. A template-switch adaptor that had 12 random nucleotides put a tag on each cDNA molecule. Individual samples furnished no less than 2.5 million CDR3-containing paired-end reads apiece. TCRdb reprocessed the 5' RACE reads via MiXCR and lists one record per CDR3 protein. The sample carries 790,000 or so distinct CDR3 sequences, roughly three fifths recorded once. Per sample, a minimum of 7 million PBMCs were isolated. The sequence came from a man between 35 and 55 years old in good health. This chain connects TRBV6-2 or TRBV6-3 to TRBJ2-1; 8 bases agree with TRBD2. The J call may be incorrect, as the DNA end agrees better with TRBJ2-7. Sequenced: blood. Here the CDR3 reads CASSWGTRNEQYF. DNA of the CDR3: TGTGCCAGCAGTTGGGGGACTAGGAATGAGCAGTACTTC.